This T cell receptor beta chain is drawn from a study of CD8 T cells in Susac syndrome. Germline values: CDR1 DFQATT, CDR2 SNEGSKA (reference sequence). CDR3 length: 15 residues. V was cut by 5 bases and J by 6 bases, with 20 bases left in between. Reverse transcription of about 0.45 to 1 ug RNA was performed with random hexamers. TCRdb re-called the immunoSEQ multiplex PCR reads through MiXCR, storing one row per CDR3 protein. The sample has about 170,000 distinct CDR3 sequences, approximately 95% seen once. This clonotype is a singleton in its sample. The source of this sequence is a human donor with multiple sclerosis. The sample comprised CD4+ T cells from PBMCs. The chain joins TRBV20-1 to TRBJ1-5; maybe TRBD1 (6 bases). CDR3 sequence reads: CSARRAGALGQPQHF. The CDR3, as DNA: TGCAGTGCTCGTCGGGCGGGGGCGCTAGGTCAGCCCCAGCATTTT.